Shown below are 17 T cell receptor beta chains from a single sample sequenced in a study of T-cell reconstitution after alpha-beta-depleted transplantation in children. TCRbeta library preparation incorporated unique molecular identifiers. In TCRdb, the PCR reads were re-called with MiXCR into one record per CDR3 protein. Altogether 670,000 or so distinct CDR3 sequences are present, roughly 14% being singletons, with the ten largest covering roughly 0.84%. The starting material was PBMCs, obtained before TCRalphabeta/CD19-depleted stem cell transplant. The origin of the receptors is a girl under 10 years old with congenital amegakaryocytic thrombocytopenia, due to receive a stem cell transplant.

This clonotype has a count of ten or more. The chain links TRBV20-1 to TRBJ1-6; tentatively, D is TRBD1 (5 bases). Germline V gene sequence: CDR1 DFQATT, CDR2 SNEGSKA (reference sequence). The CDR3 sequence is 14 residues long. V was trimmed by 3 bases and J by 4 bases, leaving 10 bases between them. The CDR3 protein is CSASSGPYNSPLHF. The DNA of the CDR3 is TGCAGTGCTAGTTCGGGGCCTTATAATTCACCCCTCCACTTT.

This clonotype was counted between two and nine times. This chain uses TRBV11-2 with TRBJ2-7, with a possible D match to TRBD2 (6 bases). The V end was cut by 1 base, the J end by 4 bases, with 17 bases between. The CDR3 length is 16 residues. Germline lookup yields CDR1 SGHAT and CDR2 FQNNGV. The CDR3 region has the DNA TGTGCCAGCAGCTTAGGACTAGGAGCGGCTCTGTACGAGCAGTACTTC. Its protein product is CASSLGLGAALYEQYF.

In nucleotides, the CDR3 is TGTGCCATCTGTTTAGCGATCCTTATGACTAGCGGGTCCTACAATGAGCAGTTCTTC. Its translation is CAICLAILMTSGSYNEQFF. The chain links TRBV12-3 or TRBV12-4 to TRBJ2-1; 10 bases agree with TRBD2. Losses at the gene ends were 10 bases for V and 1 base for J; bases not matched to a gene: 19. The CDR3 contains 19 residues.

The chain carries TRBV7-2 and TRBJ2-7; D remains ambiguous. CDR1 SGHTA and CDR2 FQGNSA come from the germline V gene. CDR3 length: 13 residues. Trimming cost V 0 bases and J 6 bases, with 9 bases left between them. The CDR3 DNA reads TGTGCCAGCAGCTTAGCTGGGCTGTTCGAGCAGTACTTC. Its translation is CASSLAGLFEQYF.

The count of this clonotype is one. This may stem from a read error, because a much larger clone lies one nucleotide away. The chain has TRBV12-3 or TRBV12-4 and TRBJ2-5; tentative D call: TRBD2 (6 bases). This CDR3 region has 13 residues. V shed 4 bases and J shed 5 bases, with 11 bases lying between them. This CDR3 reads CASSSMGLETQYF. DNA for the CDR3: TGTGCCAGCAGTTCGATGGGACTGGAGACCCAGTACTTC.

This sequence joins TRBV6-6 and TRBJ1-2; D is uncertain. CDR3 length equals 12 residues. Germline V gives CDR1 MNHNY, CDR2 SVGAGI (reference sequence). Trimming stripped 5 bases from V and 8 bases from J, with 12 bases between. The CDR3, as DNA: TGTGCCAGCAGTCCCTGGCGAGGAGGCTACACCTTC. The encoded protein is CASSPWRGGYTF.

This clonotype was counted ten times or more. The J gene is TRBJ1-2, the V gene TRBV29-1; 8 positions agree with TRBD1. The V gene end was trimmed by 4 bases and the J gene end by 8 bases; junction bases not matched to a gene: 9. Germline V gives CDR1 SQVTM, CDR2 ANQGSEA. The CDR3 has 13 residues. CDR3 bases: TGCAGCGTTGCCCGGACAGGGCTCCGCGGCTACACCTTC. It yields the protein CSVARTGLRGYTF.

This clonotype was recorded at least ten times. The chain uses TRBV11-2 and TRBJ1-1, with D possibly being TRBD1 (6 bases). CDR1 SGHAT and CDR2 FQNNGV come from the germline V gene. Deletions cut 2 bases from V and 3 bases from J, with 10 bases between. CDR3 length equals 14 residues. CDR3 coding DNA: TGTGCCAGCAGCTTAAGGGGGGCGGACACTGAAGCTTTCTTT. Protein sequence: CASSLRGADTEAFF.

This clonotype was detected many times. The chain combines TRBV20-1 with TRBJ2-1, with 14 bases aligning to TRBD2. The CDR3 has 17 amino acids. J gave up 7 bases and V 2 bases, and 10 bases lay outside the gene matches. Germline CDR1 reads DFQATT; CDR2 reads SNEGSKA (reference sequence). CDR3 coding DNA: TGCAGTGCTAGATCACTACTGACTAGCGGGAGGGCGAATGAGCAGTTCTTC. Translated, it gives CSARSLLTSGRANEQFF.

This clonotype has just one count. This chain connects TRBV7-2 to TRBJ2-5; D unresolved. Germline assignment: CDR1 SGHTA and CDR2 FQGNSA. The length of the CDR3 is 14 residues. Trimming removed 0 bases from V and 5 bases from J, with 10 bases in between. CDR3 nucleotide sequence: TGTGCCAGCAGCTTAGCAAAACGTTTGGAGACCCAGTACTTC. Residues: CASSLAKRLETQYF.

The chain uses TRBV6-6 and TRBJ1-1; D may be TRBD1 (5 bases). The V gene's germline CDR1 is MNHNY and CDR2 SVGAGI (reference sequence). The ends were cut back, 0 bases at V and 11 bases at J, with 13 bases in the middle. The CDR3 contains 13 residues. The CDR3 region is CASSYSSGTMAFF. CDR3 sequence (DNA): TGTGCCAGCAGTTACTCGTCTGGGACTATGGCTTTCTTT.

This clonotype came up a few times. The chain couples TRBV20-1 to TRBJ2-7, with D hard to call. The germline V and J ends were trimmed by 6 bases and 3 bases, with 15 bases remaining between them. Germline V gives CDR1 DFQATT, CDR2 SNEGSKA (reference sequence). The CDR3 length is 13 residues. The CDR3 sequence: CSALREADYEQYF. CDR3 sequence (DNA): TGCAGTGCGCTACGCGAGGCCGACTACGAGCAGTACTTC.

This rearrangement joins TRBV5-1 to TRBJ2-2; tentatively, D is TRBD1 (6 bases). V lost 2 bases and J 7 bases, leaving 18 bases between the germline ends. The germline V gene encodes CDR1 SGHRS and CDR2 YFSETQ. This CDR3 has 16 residues. Written as DNA, the CDR3 is TGCGCCAGCAGCTTTGACGACAGGAAGGGGAGCGGGGAGCTGTTTTTT. It is translated as CASSFDDRKGSGELFF.

In this sample, this clonotype turned up a few times. The V and J genes are TRBV7-9 and TRBJ2-1, with 11 bases matching TRBD2. Per germline, CDR1 SEHNR and CDR2 FQNEAQ (reference sequence). CDR3 size: 17 residues. V shed 5 bases, J shed 2 bases, and the junction held 8 bases outside the gene matches. The CDR3 is CASSHAGLAVTYNEQFF. Here the CDR3 DNA reads TGTGCCAGCAGCCATGCGGGACTAGCGGTAACCTACAATGAGCAGTTCTTC.

This clonotype has ten or more counts. The chain employs TRBV10-3 and TRBJ2-1; perhaps TRBD1 as D (6 bases). Germline V lookup: CDR1 ENHRY, CDR2 SYGVKD. The ends were cut back, 3 bases at V and 4 bases at J, with 7 bases in the middle. The CDR3 covers 13 residues. CDR3 residues: CAISEGQYNEQFF. In DNA form, the CDR3 reads TGTGCCATCAGTGAAGGACAGTACAATGAGCAGTTCTTC.

This clonotype has ten or more counts. The chain has TRBV7-9 and TRBJ2-5; a possible D gene is TRBD1 (5 bases). Trimming took 6 bases from V and 5 from J, leaving 13 bases between them. Looked up from germline, CDR1 is SEHNR and CDR2 is FQNEAQ (reference sequence). The CDR3 covers 13 residues. The CDR3 bases are TGTGCCAGCAGTCCTTGGACAATGGAGACCCAGTACTTC. Amino acids: CASSPWTMETQYF.

This clonotype was picked up many times. The chain recombines TRBV20-1 with TRBJ2-1, with a possible D match to TRBD2 (6 bases). The germline V gene has CDR1 DFQATT and CDR2 SNEGSKA (reference sequence). The V end was cut by 3 bases, the J end by 0 bases, with 15 bases between. CDR3 length equals 16 residues. CDR3: CSARGLETSSYNEQFF. As DNA, the CDR3 is TGCAGTGCTAGGGGACTGGAAACTAGCTCCTACAATGAGCAGTTCTTC.